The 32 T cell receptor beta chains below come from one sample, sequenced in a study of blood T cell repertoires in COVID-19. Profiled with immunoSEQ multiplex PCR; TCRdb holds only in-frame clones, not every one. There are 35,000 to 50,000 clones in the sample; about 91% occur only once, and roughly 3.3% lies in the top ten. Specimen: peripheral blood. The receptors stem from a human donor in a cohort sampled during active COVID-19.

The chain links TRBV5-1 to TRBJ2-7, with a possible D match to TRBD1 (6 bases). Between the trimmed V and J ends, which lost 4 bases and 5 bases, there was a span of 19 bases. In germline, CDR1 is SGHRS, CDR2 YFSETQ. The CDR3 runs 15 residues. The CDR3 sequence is CASSLVSQGSDEQYF. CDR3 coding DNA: TGCGCCAGCAGCCTCGTGTCACAGGGTTCGGACGAGCAGTACTTC. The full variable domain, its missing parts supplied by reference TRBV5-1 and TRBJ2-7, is KAGVTQTPRYLIKTRGQQVTLSCSPISGHRSVSWYQQTPGQGLQFLFEYFSETQRNKGNFPGRFSGRQFSNSRSEMNVSTLELGDSALYLCASSLVSQGSDEQYFGPGTRLTVT.

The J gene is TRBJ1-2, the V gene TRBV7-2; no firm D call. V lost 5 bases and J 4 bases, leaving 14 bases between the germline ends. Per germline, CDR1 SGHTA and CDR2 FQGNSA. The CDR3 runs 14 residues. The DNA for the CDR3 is TGTGCCAGCAGCATGTCGGGTACCCTCTATGGCTACACCTTC. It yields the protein CASSMSGTLYGYTF. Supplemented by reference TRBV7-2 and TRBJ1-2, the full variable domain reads GAGVSQSPSNKVTEKGKDVELRCDPISGHTALYWYRQSLGQGLEFLIYFQGNSAPDKSGLPSDRFSAERTGGSVSTLTIQRTQQEDSAVYLCASSMSGTLYGYTFGSGTRLTVV.

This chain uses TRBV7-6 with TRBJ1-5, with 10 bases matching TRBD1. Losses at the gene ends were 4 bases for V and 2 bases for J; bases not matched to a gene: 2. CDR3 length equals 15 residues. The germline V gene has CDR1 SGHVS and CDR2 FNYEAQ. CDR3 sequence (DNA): TGTGCCAGCAGCTCCGGACAGGGGGGCAATCAGCCCCAGCATTTT. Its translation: CASSSGQGGNQPQHF.

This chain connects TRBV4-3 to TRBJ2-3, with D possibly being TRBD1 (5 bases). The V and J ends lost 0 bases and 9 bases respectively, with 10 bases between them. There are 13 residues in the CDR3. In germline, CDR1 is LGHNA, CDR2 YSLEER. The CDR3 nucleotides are TGCGCCAGCAGCCAAGATAAGGGGAAGACGCAGTATTTT. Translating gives CASSQDKGKTQYF.

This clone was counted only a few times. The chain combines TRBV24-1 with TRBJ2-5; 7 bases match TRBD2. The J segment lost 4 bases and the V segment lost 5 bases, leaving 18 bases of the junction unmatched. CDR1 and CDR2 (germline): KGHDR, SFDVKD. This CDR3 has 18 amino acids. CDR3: CATSVQKGLAAPRETQYF. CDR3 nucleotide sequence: TGTGCCACCAGTGTCCAAAAGGGGCTAGCGGCCCCAAGAGAGACCCAGTACTTC.

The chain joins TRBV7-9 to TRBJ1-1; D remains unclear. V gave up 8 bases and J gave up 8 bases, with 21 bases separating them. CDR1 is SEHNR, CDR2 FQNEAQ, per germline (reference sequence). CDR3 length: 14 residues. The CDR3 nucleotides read TGTGCCAGCGTTTTGAGGTCCGGGAATTGGGAAGCTTTCTTT. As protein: CASVLRSGNWEAFF.

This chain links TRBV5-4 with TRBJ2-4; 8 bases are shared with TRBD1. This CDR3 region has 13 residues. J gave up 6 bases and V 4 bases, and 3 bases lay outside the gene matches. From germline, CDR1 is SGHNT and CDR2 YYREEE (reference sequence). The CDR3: CASSTTGVNIQYF. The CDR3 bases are TGTGCCAGCAGCACGACAGGGGTAAACATTCAGTACTTC.

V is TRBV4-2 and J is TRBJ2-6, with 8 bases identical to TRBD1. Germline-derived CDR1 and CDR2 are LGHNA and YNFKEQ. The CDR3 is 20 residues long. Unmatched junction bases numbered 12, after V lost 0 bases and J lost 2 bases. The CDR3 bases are TGTGCCAGCAGCCAAGATTGGGGGGCCAGGGGGCTAGCTGGGGCCAACGTCCTGACTTTC. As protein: CASSQDWGARGLAGANVLTF.

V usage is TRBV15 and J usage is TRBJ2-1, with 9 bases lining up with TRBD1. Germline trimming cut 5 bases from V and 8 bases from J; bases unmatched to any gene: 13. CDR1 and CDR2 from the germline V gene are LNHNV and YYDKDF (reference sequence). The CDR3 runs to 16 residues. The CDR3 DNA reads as TGTGCCACCAGCCAATGGGGGACAGGGAAGGATCATGAGCAGTTCTTC. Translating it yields CATSQWGTGKDHEQFF.

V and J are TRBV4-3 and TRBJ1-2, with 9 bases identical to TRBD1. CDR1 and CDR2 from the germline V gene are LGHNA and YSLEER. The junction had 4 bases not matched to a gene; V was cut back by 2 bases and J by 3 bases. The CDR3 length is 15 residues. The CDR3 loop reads CASSQRTGDDYGYTF. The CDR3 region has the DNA TGCGCCAGCAGCCAAAGGACAGGGGACGACTATGGCTACACCTTC.

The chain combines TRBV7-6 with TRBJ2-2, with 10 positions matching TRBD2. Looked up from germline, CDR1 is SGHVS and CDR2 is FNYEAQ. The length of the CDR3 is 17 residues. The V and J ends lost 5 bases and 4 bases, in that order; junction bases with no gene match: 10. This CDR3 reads CASSAIPSGGGTGELFF. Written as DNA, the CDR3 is TGTGCCAGCAGCGCAATCCCTAGCGGGGGCGGCACCGGGGAGCTGTTTTTT.

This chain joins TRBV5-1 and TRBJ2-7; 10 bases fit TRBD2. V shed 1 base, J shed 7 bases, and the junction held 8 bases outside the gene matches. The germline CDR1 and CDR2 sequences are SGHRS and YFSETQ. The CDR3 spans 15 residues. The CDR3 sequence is CASSLRAGGPDEQYF. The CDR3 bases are TGCGCCAGCAGCTTGCGAGCGGGGGGGCCTGATGAGCAGTACTTC.

CDR3 region: CAYNRQGVGEKLFF. As DNA, the CDR3 is TGTGCCTATAACCGGCAGGGGGTGGGGGAAAAACTGTTTTTT. This chain uses TRBV30 with TRBJ1-4, with TRBD1 matching 7 bases. The CDR3 loop spans 14 amino acids. Germline V gene data show CDR1 as GTSNPN and CDR2 as SVGIG (reference sequence). V dropped 7 bases and J dropped 8; count of bases not matched to a gene: 13.

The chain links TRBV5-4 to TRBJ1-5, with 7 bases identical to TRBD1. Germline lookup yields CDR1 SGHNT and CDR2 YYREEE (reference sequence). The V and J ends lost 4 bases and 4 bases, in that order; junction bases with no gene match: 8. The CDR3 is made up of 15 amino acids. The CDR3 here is CASSINRGNNQPQHF. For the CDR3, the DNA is TGTGCCAGCAGCATCAACAGGGGAAATAATCAGCCCCAGCATTTT.

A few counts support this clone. CDR3 protein: CASSQDGGGSQETQYF. The CDR3 nucleotides are TGTGCCAGCAGCCAAGATGGGGGAGGGAGCCAAGAGACCCAGTACTTC. J is TRBJ2-5 and V is TRBV3-1 (or the pseudogene TRBV3-2); 7 bases match TRBD2. The germline V gene has CDR1 LGHDT and CDR2 YNNKEL (reference sequence). The CDR3 covers 16 residues. Trimming removed 0 bases from V and 1 base from J; junction bases left unmatched: 5.

CDR3 nucleotides: TGCGCCAGCAGTGAGTCGTTCGTCGGGGGTCGGGCTGAAGCTTTCTTT. Translated: CASSESFVGGRAEAFF. The gene calls are TRBV10-1 and TRBJ1-1; TRBD1 might be the D (5 bases). Germline V lookup: CDR1 WNHNN, CDR2 SYGVQD (reference sequence). Trimming pared 0 bases from V and 6 bases from J, leaving 17 bases between. This CDR3 comprises 16 residues.

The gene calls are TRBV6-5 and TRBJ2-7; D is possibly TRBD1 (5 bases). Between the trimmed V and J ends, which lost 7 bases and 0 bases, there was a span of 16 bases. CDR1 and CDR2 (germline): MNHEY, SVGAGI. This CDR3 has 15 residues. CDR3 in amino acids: CASNRRADSSYEQYF. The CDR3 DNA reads TGTGCCAGCAACCGAAGGGCAGACAGCTCCTACGAGCAGTACTTC.

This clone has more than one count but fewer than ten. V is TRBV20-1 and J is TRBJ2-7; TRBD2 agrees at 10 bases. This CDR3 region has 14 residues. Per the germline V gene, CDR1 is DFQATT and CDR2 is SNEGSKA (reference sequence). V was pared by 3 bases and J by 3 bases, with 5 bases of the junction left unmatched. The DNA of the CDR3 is TGCAGTGCTAGTAAGCGGGAGGGCCTCTACGAGCAGTACTTC. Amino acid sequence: CSASKREGLYEQYF.

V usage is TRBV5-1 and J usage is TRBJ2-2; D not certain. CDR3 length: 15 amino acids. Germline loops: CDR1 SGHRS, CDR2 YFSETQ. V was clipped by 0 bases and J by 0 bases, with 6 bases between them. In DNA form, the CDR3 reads TGCGCCAGCAGCTTGGACAAAACGAACACCGGGGAGCTGTTTTTT. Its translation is CASSLDKTNTGELFF.

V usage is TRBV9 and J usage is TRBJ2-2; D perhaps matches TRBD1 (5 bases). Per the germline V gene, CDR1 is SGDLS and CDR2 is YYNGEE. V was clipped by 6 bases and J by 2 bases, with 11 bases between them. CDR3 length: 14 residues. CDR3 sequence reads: CASTIQGNTGELFF. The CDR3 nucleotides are TGTGCCAGCACCATTCAGGGCAACACCGGGGAGCTGTTTTTT.

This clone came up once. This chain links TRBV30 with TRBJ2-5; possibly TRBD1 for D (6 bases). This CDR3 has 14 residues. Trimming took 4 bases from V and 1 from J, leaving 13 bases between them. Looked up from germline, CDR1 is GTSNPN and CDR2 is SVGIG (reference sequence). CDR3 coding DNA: TGTGCCTGGATTCCAGGGACATTCCAAGAGACCCAGTACTTC. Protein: CAWIPGTFQETQYF.

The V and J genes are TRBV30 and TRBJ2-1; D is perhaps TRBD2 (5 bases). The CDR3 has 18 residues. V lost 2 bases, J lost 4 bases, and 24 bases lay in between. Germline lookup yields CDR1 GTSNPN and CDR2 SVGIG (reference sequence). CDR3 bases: TGTGCCTGGAGTCCCGGCCGACTATCCCGATCACCTTACAATGAGCAGTTCTTC. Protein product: CAWSPGRLSRSPYNEQFF.

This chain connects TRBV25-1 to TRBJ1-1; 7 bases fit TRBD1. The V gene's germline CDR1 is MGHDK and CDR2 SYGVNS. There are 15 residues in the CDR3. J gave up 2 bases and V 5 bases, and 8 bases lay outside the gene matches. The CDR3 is CASSLGDRLNTEAFF. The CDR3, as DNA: TGTGCCAGCAGTTTGGGGGACAGACTAAACACTGAAGCTTTCTTT. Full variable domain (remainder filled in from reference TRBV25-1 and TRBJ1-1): EADIYQTPRYLVIGTGKKITLECSQTMGHDKMYWYQQDPGMELHLIHYSYGVNSTEKGDLSSESTVSRIRTEHFPLTLESARPSHTSQYLCASSLGDRLNTEAFFGQGTRLTVV.

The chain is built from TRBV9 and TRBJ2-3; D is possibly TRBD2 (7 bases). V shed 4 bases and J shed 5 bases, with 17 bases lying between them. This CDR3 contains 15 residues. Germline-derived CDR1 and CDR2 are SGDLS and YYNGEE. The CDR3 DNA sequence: TGTGCCAGCAGCCCTCGCGGGGGCACCGGAGATACGCAGTATTTT. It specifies CASSPRGGTGDTQYF. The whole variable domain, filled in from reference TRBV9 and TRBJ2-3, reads DSGVTQTPKHLITATGQRVTLRCSPRSGDLSVYWYQQSLDQGLQFLIQYYNGEERAKGNILERFSAQQFPDLHSELNLSSLELGDSALYFCASSPRGGTGDTQYFGPGTRLTVL.

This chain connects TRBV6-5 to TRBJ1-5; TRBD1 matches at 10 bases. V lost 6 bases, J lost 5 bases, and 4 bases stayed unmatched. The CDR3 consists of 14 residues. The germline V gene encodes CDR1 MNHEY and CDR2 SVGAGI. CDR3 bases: TGTGCCAGCAGCCTCGGGACAGGGGATCAGCCCCAGCATTTT. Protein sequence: CASSLGTGDQPQHF.

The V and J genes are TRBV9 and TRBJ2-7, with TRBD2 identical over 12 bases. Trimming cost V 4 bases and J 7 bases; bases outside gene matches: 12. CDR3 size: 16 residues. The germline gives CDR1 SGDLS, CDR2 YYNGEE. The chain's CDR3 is CASSNTRLAGEGEQYF. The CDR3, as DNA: TGTGCCAGCAGCAACACACGACTAGCGGGAGAGGGAGAGCAGTACTTC.

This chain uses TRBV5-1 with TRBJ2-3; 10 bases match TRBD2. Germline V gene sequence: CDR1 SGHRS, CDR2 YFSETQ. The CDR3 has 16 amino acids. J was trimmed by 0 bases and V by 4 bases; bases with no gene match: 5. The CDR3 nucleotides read TGCGCCAGCAGCGCCCCGGGACTAGCGAGCACAGATACGCAGTATTTT. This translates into CASSAPGLASTDTQYF.

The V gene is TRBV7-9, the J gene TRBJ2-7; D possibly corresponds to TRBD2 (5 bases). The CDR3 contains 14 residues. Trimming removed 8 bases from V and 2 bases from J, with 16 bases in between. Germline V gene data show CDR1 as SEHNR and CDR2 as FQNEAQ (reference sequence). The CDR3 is CASSSTGSTYEQYF. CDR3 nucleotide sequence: TGTGCCAGCTCCTCGACGGGATCAACCTACGAGCAGTACTTC.

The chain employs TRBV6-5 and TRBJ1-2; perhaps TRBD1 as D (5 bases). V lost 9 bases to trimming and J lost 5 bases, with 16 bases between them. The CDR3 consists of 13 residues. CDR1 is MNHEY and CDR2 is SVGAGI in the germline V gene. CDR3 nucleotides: TGTGCCAGTTATTCGACAGCTACTTATGGCTACACCTTC. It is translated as CASYSTATYGYTF.

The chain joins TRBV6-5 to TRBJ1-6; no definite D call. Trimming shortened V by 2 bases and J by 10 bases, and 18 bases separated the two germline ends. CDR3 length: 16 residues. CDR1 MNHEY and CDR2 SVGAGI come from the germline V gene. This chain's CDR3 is CASSYGPPHRGSPLHF. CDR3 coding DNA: TGTGCCAGCAGTTACGGTCCACCACATCGGGGATCACCCCTCCACTTT.

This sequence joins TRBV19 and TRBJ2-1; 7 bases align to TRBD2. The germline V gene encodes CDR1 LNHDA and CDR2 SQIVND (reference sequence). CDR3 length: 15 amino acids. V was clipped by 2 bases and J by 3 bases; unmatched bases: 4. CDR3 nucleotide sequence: TGTGCCAGTAGTATAAGTCTAGCGGTCTACAATGAGCAGTTCTTC. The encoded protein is CASSISLAVYNEQFF. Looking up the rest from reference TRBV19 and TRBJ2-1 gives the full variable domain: DGGITQSPKYLFRKEGQNVTLSCEQNLNHDAMYWYRQDPGQGLRLIYYSQIVNDFQKGDIAEGYSVSREKKESFPLTVTSAQKNPTAFYLCASSISLAVYNEQFFGPGTRLTVL.

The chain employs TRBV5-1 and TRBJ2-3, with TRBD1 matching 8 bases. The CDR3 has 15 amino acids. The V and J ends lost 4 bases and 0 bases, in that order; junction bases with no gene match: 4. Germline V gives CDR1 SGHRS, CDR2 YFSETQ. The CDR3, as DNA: TGCGCCAGCAGCCAGGACAGGGCTAGCACAGATACGCAGTATTTT. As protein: CASSQDRASTDTQYF.